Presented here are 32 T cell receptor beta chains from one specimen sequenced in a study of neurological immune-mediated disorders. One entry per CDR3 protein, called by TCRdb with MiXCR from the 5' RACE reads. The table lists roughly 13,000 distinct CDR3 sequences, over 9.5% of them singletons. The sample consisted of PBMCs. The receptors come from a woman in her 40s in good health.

The CDR3: CASRFSCVQGTTVSTVTEAFF. The CDR3 coding sequence is TGTGCAAGTCGCTTTTCTTGTGTTCAGGGGACCACCGTGTCAACTGTAACTGAAGCTTTCTTT. The chain carries TRBV12-2 and TRBJ1-1; TRBD1, the D gene given by the table, was not confirmed from the DNA. TRBV12-2 is described as a pseudogene. The CDR3 spans 21 residues.

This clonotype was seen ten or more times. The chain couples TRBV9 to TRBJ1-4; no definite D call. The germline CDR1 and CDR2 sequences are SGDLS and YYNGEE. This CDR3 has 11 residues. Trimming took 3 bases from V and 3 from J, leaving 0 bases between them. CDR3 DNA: TGTGCCAGCAGCGCTAATGAAAAACTGTTTTTT. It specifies CASSANEKLFF.

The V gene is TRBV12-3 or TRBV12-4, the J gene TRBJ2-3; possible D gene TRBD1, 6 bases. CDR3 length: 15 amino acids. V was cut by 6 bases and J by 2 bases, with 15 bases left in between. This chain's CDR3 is CASSSRQANTDTQYF. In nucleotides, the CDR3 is TGTGCCAGCAGCTCTCGACAGGCGAACACAGATACGCAGTATTTT.

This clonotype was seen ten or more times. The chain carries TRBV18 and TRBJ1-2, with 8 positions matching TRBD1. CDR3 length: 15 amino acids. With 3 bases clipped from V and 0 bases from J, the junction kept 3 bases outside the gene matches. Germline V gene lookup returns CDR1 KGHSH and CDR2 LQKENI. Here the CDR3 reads CASSPGQGANYGYTF. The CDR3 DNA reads TGTGCCAGCTCACCCGGACAGGGAGCTAACTATGGCTACACCTTC.

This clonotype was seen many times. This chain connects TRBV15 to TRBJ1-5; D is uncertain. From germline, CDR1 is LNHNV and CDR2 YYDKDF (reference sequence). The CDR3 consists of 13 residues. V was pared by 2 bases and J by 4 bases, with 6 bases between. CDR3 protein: CATSRRQNQPQHF. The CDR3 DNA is TGTGCCACCAGCAGACGGCAAAATCAGCCCCAGCATTTT.

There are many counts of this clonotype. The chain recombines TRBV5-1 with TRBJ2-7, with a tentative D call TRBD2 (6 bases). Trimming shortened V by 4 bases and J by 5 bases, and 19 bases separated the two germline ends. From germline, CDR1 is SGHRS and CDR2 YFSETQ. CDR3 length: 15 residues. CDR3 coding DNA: TGCGCCAGCAGCCCAAGACTAGTGGCATTGGACGAGCAGTACTTC. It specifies CASSPRLVALDEQYF.

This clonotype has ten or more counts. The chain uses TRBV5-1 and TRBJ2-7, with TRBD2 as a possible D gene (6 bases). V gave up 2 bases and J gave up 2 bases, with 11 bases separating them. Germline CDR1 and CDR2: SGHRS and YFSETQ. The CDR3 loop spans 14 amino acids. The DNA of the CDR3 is TGCGCCAGCAGCTTCGGGAGCGGTACCTACGAGCAGTACTTC. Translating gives CASSFGSGTYEQYF. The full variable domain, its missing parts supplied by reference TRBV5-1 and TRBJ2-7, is KAGVTQTPRYLIKTRGQQVTLSCSPISGHRSVSWYQQTPGQGLQFLFEYFSETQRNKGNFPGRFSGRQFSNSRSEMNVSTLELGDSALYLCASSFGSGTYEQYFGPGTRLTVT.

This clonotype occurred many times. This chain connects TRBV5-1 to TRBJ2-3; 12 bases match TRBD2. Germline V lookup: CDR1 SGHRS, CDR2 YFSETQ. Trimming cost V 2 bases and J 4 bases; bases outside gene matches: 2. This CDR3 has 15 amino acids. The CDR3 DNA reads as TGCGCCAGCAGCTTCGGACTAGCGGGGTCAGATACGCAGTATTTT. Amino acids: CASSFGLAGSDTQYF. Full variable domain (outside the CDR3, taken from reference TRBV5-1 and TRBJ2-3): KAGVTQTPRYLIKTRGQQVTLSCSPISGHRSVSWYQQTPGQGLQFLFEYFSETQRNKGNFPGRFSGRQFSNSRSEMNVSTLELGDSALYLCASSFGLAGSDTQYFGPGTRLTVL.

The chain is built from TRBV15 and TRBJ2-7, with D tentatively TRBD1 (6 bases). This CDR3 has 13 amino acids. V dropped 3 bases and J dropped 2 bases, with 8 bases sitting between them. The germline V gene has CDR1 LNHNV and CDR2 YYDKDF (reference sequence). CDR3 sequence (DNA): TGTGCCACCAGCAGGGGGACACCCTACGAGCAGTACTTC. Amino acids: CATSRGTPYEQYF.

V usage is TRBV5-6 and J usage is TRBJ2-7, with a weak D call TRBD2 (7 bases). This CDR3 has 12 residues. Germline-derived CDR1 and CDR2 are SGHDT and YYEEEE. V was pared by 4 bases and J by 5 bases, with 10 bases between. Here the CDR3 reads CASSRGGDEQYF. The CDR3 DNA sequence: TGTGCCAGCAGCCGAGGGGGGGACGAGCAGTACTTC.

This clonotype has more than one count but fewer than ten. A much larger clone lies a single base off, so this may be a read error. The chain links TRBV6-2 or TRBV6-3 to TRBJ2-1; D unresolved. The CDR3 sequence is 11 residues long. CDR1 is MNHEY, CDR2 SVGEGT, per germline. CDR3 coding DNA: TGTGCCAGCAGTTTAGGTAATGAGCAGTTATTC. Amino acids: CASSLGNEQLF.

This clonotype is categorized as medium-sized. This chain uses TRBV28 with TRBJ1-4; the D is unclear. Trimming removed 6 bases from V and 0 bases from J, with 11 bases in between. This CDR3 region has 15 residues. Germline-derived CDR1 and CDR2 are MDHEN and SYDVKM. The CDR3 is CASSYAGTTNEKLFF. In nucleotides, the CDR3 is TGTGCCAGCAGCTACGCCGGCACAACTAATGAAAAACTGTTTTTT.

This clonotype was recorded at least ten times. The CDR3 nucleotides read TGCGCCAGCAGCTCTACTATCAGCGCGGGGGACGAAAAACTGTTTTTT. It codes for CASSSTISAGDEKLFF. The chain is built from TRBV5-1 and TRBJ1-4; possibly TRBD1 for D (5 bases). The V end was cut by 3 bases, the J end by 8 bases, with 20 bases between. This CDR3 comprises 16 residues. In germline, CDR1 is SGHRS, CDR2 YFSETQ.

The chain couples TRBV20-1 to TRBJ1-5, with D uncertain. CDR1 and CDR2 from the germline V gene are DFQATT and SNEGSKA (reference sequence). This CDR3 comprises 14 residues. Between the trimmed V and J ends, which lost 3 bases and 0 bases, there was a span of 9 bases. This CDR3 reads CSARAHYSNQPQHF. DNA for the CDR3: TGCAGTGCTAGGGCACACTATAGCAATCAGCCCCAGCATTTT.

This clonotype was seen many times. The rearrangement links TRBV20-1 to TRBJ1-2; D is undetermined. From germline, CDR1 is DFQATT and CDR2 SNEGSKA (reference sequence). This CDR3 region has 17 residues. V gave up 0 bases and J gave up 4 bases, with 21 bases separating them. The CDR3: CSARDVAWGCCRYGYTF. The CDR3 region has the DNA TGCAGTGCTAGAGATGTAGCTTGGGGTTGCTGCCGCTATGGCTACACCTTC.

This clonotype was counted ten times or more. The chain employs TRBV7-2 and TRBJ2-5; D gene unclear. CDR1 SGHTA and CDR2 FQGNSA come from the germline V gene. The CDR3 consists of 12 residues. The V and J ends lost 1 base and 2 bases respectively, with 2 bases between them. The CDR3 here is CASSLVQETQYF. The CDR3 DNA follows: TGTGCCAGCAGCTTAGTTCAAGAGACCCAGTACTTC. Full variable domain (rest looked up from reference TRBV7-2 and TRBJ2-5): GAGVSQSPSNKVTEKGKDVELRCDPISGHTALYWYRQSLGQGLEFLIYFQGNSAPDKSGLPSDRFSAERTGGSVSTLTIQRTQQEDSAVYLCASSLVQETQYFGPGTRLLVL.

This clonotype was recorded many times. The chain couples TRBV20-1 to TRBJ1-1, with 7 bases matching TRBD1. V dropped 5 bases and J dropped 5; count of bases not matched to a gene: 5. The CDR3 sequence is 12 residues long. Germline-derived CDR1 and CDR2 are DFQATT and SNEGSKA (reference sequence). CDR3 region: CSARTGGTEAFF. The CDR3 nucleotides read TGCAGTGCTCGGACAGGTGGAACTGAAGCTTTCTTT.

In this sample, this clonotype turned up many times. In DNA, the CDR3 is TGCGCCAGCAGCCAGGATGGCACCCAAGAGACCCAGTACTTC. Its translation is CASSQDGTQETQYF. The rearrangement links TRBV5-1 to TRBJ2-5; D not resolved. Trimming took 4 bases from V and 1 from J, leaving 11 bases between them. Germline V lookup: CDR1 SGHRS, CDR2 YFSETQ. This CDR3 region has 14 residues.

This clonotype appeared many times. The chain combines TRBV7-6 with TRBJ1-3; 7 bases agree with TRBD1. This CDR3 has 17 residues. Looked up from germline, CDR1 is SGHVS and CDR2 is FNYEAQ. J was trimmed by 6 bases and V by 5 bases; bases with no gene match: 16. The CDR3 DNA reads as TGTGCCAGCAGCCCGCGGAAGGACAGGAGGGTCGAAAACACCATATATTTT. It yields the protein CASSPRKDRRVENTIYF.

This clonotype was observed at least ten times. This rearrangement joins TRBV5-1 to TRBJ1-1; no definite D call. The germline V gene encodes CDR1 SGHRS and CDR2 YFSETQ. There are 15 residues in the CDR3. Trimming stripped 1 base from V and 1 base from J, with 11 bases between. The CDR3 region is CASSLSTGPNTEAFF. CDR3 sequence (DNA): TGCGCCAGCAGCTTGTCAACCGGGCCGAACACTGAAGCTTTCTTT.

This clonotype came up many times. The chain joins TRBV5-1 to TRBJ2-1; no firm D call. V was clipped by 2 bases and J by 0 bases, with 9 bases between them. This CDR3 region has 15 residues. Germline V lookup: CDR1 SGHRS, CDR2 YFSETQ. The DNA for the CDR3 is TGCGCCAGCAGCTTAGAGGCTACCTCCTACAATGAGCAGTTCTTC. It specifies CASSLEATSYNEQFF.

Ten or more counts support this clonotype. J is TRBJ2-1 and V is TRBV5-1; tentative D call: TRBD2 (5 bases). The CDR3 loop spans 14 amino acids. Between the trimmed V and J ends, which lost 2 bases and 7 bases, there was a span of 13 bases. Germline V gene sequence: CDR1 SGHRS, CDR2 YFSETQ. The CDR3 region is CASSLAAARNEQFF. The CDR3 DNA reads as TGCGCCAGCAGCTTAGCAGCGGCCCGTAATGAGCAGTTCTTC. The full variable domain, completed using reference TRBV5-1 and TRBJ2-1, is KAGVTQTPRYLIKTRGQQVTLSCSPISGHRSVSWYQQTPGQGLQFLFEYFSETQRNKGNFPGRFSGRQFSNSRSEMNVSTLELGDSALYLCASSLAAARNEQFFGPGTRLTVL.

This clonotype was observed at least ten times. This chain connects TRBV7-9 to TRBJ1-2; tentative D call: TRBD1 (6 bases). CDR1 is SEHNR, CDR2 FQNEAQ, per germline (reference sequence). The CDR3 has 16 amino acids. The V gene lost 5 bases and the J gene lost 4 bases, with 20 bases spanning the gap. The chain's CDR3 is CASSPEWDIPFYGYTF. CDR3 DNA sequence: TGTGCCAGCAGCCCTGAATGGGACATCCCTTTCTATGGCTACACCTTC.

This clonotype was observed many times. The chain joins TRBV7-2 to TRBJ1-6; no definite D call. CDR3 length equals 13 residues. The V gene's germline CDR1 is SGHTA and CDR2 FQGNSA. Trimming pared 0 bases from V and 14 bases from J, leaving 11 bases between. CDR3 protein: CASSLAGQTSLHF. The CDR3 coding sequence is TGTGCCAGCAGCTTAGCAGGGCAGACCTCCCTCCACTTT.

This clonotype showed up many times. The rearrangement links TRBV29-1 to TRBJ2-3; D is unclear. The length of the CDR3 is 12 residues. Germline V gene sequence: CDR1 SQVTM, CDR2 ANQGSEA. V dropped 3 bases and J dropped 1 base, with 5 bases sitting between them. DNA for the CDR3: TGCAGCGTTGACGGACGCACAGATACGCAGTATTTT. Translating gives CSVDGRTDTQYF.

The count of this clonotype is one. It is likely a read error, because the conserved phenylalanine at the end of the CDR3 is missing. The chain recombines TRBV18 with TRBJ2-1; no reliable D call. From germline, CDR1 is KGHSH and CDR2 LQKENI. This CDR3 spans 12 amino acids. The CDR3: CTSSPGGSEQFL. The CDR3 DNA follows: TGTACCAGCTCACCAGGCGGTAGTGAGCAGTTCTTA.

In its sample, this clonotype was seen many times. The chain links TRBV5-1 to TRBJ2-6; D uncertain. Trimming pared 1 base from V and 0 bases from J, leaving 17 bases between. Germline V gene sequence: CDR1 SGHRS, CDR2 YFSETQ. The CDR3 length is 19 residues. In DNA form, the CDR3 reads TGCGCCAGCAGCTTGAGGCCTGGCGAGTGGCTCTCTGGGGCCAACGTCCTGACTTTC. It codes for CASSLRPGEWLSGANVLTF.

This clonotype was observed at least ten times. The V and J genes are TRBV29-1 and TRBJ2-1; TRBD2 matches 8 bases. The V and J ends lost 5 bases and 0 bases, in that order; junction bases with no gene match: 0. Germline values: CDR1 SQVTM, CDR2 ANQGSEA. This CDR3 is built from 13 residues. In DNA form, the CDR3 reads TGCAGCGTTAGCGGGGGCTCCTACAATGAGCAGTTCTTC. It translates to CSVSGGSYNEQFF.

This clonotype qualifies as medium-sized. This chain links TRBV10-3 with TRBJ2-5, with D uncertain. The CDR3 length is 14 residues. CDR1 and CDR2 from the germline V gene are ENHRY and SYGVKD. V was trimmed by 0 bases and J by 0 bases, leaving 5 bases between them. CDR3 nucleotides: TGTGCCATCAGTGAGTCGAACCACCAAGAGACCCAGTACTTC. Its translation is CAISESNHQETQYF.

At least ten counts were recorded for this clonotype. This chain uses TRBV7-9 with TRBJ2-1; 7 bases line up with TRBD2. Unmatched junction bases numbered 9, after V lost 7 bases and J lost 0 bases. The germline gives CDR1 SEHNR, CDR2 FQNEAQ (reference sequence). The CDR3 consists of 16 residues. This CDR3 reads CASNGMGGYSYNEQFF. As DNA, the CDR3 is TGTGCCAGCAATGGAATGGGGGGGTACTCCTACAATGAGCAGTTCTTC.

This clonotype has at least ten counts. The CDR3 region has the DNA TGTGCCAGCACTTCCGCCACGACCCAGTACTTC. Amino acid sequence: CASTSATTQYF. This chain uses TRBV28 with TRBJ2-5; D is unclear. Germline CDR1 and CDR2: MDHEN and SYDVKM. This CDR3 comprises 11 residues. The V gene lost 7 bases and the J gene lost 7 bases, with 10 bases spanning the gap.

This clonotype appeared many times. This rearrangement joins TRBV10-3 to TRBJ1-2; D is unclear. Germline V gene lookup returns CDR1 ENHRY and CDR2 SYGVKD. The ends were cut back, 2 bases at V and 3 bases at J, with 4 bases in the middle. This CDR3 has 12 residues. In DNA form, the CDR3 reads TGTGCCATCAGTGAGACAGACTATGGCTACACCTTC. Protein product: CAISETDYGYTF.